Presented here are 19 T cell receptor beta chains from one specimen sequenced in a study of CD8+CD57+ T cells in acquired aplastic anemia. Genomic DNA constituted the template upon which TCR beta VDJ and CDR3 profiling was performed. From the reads, TCRdb called clonotypes with MiXCR, one entry per CDR3 protein. Counted here are about 270,000 distinct CDR3 sequences, about 56% occurring once; the ten biggest clones make up roughly 8%. The sequenced material came from sorted CD4+, CD8+, or CD8+CD57+ T cells (not recorded which) from PBMCs. The receptors were sampled from a human donor with severe aplastic anemia or a healthy control (not recorded which).

This clonotype was seen repeatedly, ten times or more. This chain connects TRBV5-1 to TRBJ1-1; tentative D call: TRBD1 (5 bases). The CDR3 extends over 15 amino acids. Trimming removed 1 base at V and 4 bases at J, with 14 bases between. CDR1 and CDR2 from the germline V gene are SGHRS and YFSETQ. CDR3 DNA sequence: TGCGCCAGCAGCTTGTCCGGGGCTGGGGGCACTGAAGCTTTCTTT. It translates to CASSLSGAGGTEAFF.

This sequence joins TRBV7-9 and TRBJ2-5; D call uncertain. Trimming shortened V by 5 bases and J by 1 base, and 14 bases separated the two germline ends. There are 15 residues in the CDR3. Germline CDR1 is SEHNR and CDR2 is FQNEAQ (reference sequence). The CDR3, as DNA: TGTGCCAGCAGCCCAAAAGGGAATATCCAAGAGACCCAGTACTTC. It codes for CASSPKGNIQETQYF.

This clonotype appeared many times. This chain links TRBV9 with TRBJ1-4; the D is unclear. With 0 bases removed from V and 8 bases from J, the gap between germline ends came to 23 bases. The CDR3 contains 18 residues. Germline-derived CDR1 and CDR2 are SGDLS and YYNGEE. As DNA, the CDR3 is TGTGCCAGCAGCGTAGCTACTGATTTGGAAAACTTGCCCGAAAAACTGTTTTTT. Protein sequence: CASSVATDLENLPEKLFF.

V gene TRBV28 combines with J gene TRBJ2-1, with D possibly being TRBD2 (6 bases). Trimming left V 4 bases short and J 9 bases short, with 13 bases between. CDR1 and CDR2 from the germline V gene are MDHEN and SYDVKM. The CDR3 contains 13 residues. The DNA of the CDR3 is TGTGCCAGCAGTTATCCCGCCGGGGGTGAGCAGTTCTTC. Translation gives CASSYPAGGEQFF.

V gene TRBV25-1 combines with J gene TRBJ1-4, with TRBD1 matching 10 bases. The CDR3 runs 15 residues. The germline CDR1 and CDR2 sequences are MGHDK and SYGVNS. V gave up 3 bases and J gave up 6 bases; unmatched junction bases: 4. In DNA form, the CDR3 reads TGTGCCAGCAGTGACCCCGGGACAGGGGATGAAAAACTGTTTTTT. Protein: CASSDPGTGDEKLFF.

The chain combines TRBV19 with TRBJ1-1, with 9 bases lining up with TRBD1. With 6 bases clipped from V and 4 bases from J, the junction kept 9 bases outside the gene matches. This CDR3 contains 15 residues. Germline CDR1 LNHDA, CDR2 SQIVND (reference sequence). The CDR3 bases are TGTGCCAGTAGGGAACAGGGGGCTATGGGCACTGAAGCTTTCTTT. Its protein product is CASREQGAMGTEAFF.

The chain employs TRBV7-9 and TRBJ2-3; D remains unclear. Between the trimmed V and J ends, which lost 5 bases and 4 bases, there was a span of 13 bases. This CDR3 spans 14 amino acids. Germline CDR1 reads SEHNR; CDR2 reads FQNEAQ (reference sequence). The CDR3 region is CASSPTPAADTQYF. CDR3 DNA: TGTGCCAGCAGCCCCACTCCCGCCGCAGATACGCAGTATTTT.

The sample holds many counts of this clonotype. V gene TRBV11-1 combines with J gene TRBJ2-1; 7 positions match TRBD2. Germline loops: CDR1 SGHAT, CDR2 FQDESV (reference sequence). This CDR3 has 16 amino acids. Trimming took 2 bases from V and 5 from J; bases not matched to a gene: 9. The CDR3: CASSLLLGGYHNEQFF. The CDR3 region has the DNA TGTGCCAGCAGCTTATTATTGGGGGGGTACCACAATGAGCAGTTCTTC.

The chain couples TRBV20-1 to TRBJ1-5; 8 bases map to TRBD1. The trim removed 0 bases at V and 15 bases at J, leaving 7 bases unmatched. The CDR3 spans 12 residues. CDR1 is DFQATT, CDR2 SNEGSKA, per germline (reference sequence). For the CDR3, the DNA is TGCAGTGCTAGAGACGGACAGGGCCGCCGGCATTTT. Protein product: CSARDGQGRRHF.

This clonotype was seen many times. The chain couples TRBV10-3 to TRBJ1-1; TRBD1 matches at 7 bases. With V trimmed by 10 bases and J by 2 bases, 19 bases remained unmatched. Germline CDR1 is ENHRY and CDR2 is SYGVKD. This CDR3 has 17 residues. The CDR3: CATSRAKTGTYNTEAFF. For the CDR3, the DNA is TGTGCCACATCCAGGGCTAAGACAGGGACCTATAACACTGAAGCTTTCTTT.

V and J are TRBV7-3 and TRBJ2-3; D is perhaps TRBD2 (7 bases). The CDR3 consists of 19 residues. Per germline, CDR1 SGHTA and CDR2 FQGTGA. V was cut by 2 bases and J by 6 bases, with 27 bases left in between. The chain's CDR3 is CASSLVVVGGPFRTDTQYF. CDR3 nucleotide sequence: TGTGCCAGCAGCTTAGTTGTAGTGGGGGGGCCTTTTCGTACCGATACGCAGTATTTT. Drawing the rest from reference TRBV7-3 and TRBJ2-3, the complete variable domain is GAGVSQTPSNKVTEKGKYVELRCDPISGHTALYWYRQSLGQGPEFLIYFQGTGAADDSGLPNDRFFAVRPEGSVSTLKIQRTERGDSAVYLCASSLVVVGGPFRTDTQYFGPGTRLTVL.

This clonotype appeared many times. The chain uses TRBV6-4 and TRBJ1-1; TRBD1 might be the D (6 bases). The CDR3 covers 15 residues. The V end lost 5 bases, the J end lost 4 bases, and 17 bases lay between the germline ends. Looked up from germline, CDR1 is MRHNA and CDR2 is SNTAGT. The CDR3 reads CASSQEDSLGTEAFF. The CDR3 bases are TGTGCCAGCAGTCAAGAGGACAGCTTGGGCACTGAAGCTTTCTTT.

The chain employs TRBV4-2 and TRBJ2-1, with TRBD2 matching 10 bases. Unmatched junction bases numbered 5, after V lost 2 bases and J lost 4 bases. The CDR3 has 16 amino acids. Germline lookup yields CDR1 LGHNA and CDR2 YNFKEQ. The CDR3 DNA follows: TGTGCCAGCAGCCAAATAGCGGGGGGTCTTTACAATGAGCAGTTCTTC. Protein sequence: CASSQIAGGLYNEQFF.

V is TRBV9 and J is TRBJ2-2; D is uncertain. The CDR3 runs 13 residues. V was trimmed by 0 bases and J by 5 bases, leaving 5 bases between them. Germline values: CDR1 SGDLS, CDR2 YYNGEE. The CDR3 region has the DNA TGTGCCAGCAGCGTAGTAGTAACCGGGGAGCTGTTTTTT. It translates to CASSVVVTGELFF.

A note on this clonotype: One end of the junction varies from germline; a read error may be responsible. CDR3 protein: CASSVAGGDEQFF. In DNA form, the CDR3 reads TGTGCCAGCAGCGTAGCGGGGGGGGATGAACAGTTCTTC. V is TRBV25-1 and J is TRBJ2-1; 11 bases match TRBD2. Germline V gene sequence: CDR1 MGHDK, CDR2 SYGVNS. CDR3 length: 13 residues. Together with reference TRBV25-1 and TRBJ2-1, the CDR3 gives the full variable domain: EADIYQTPRYLVIGTGKKITLECSQTMGHDKMYWYQQDPGMELHLIHYSYGVNSTEKGDLSSESTVSRIRTEHFPLTLESARPSHTSQYLCASSVAGGDEQFFGPGTRLTVL.

This clonotype came up many times. The V call is TRBV9, the J call TRBJ2-2; TRBD1 matches 8 bases. The CDR3 is 15 residues long. CDR1 is SGDLS and CDR2 is YYNGEE in the germline V gene. The J segment lost 7 bases and the V segment lost 7 bases, leaving 12 bases of the junction unmatched. The CDR3 region has the DNA TGTGCCAGCCACGACGGACAGGGCGGTATCGGGGAGCTGTTTTTT. Residues: CASHDGQGGIGELFF.

This clonotype was found a few times. The rearrangement links TRBV4-1 to TRBJ2-5; D perhaps matches TRBD2 (6 bases). In germline, CDR1 is MGHRA, CDR2 YSYEKL. This CDR3 spans 13 amino acids. Trimming removed 3 bases at V and 2 bases at J, with 7 bases between. In DNA, the CDR3 is TGCGCCAGCAGCCAGGGACTGCAAGAGACCCAGTACTTC. The encoded protein is CASSQGLQETQYF.

This clonotype was counted between two and nine times. This rearrangement joins TRBV12-3 or TRBV12-4 to TRBJ1-5; possible D gene TRBD1, 6 bases. The CDR3 is made up of 13 amino acids. Trimming pared 5 bases from V and 7 bases from J, leaving 12 bases between. CDR3 coding DNA: TGTGCCAGCAGTCTCGGGGGGGGCCAGCCCCAGCATTTT. This translates into CASSLGGGQPQHF.

V and J are TRBV24-1 and TRBJ2-3, with TRBD1 matching 10 bases. The CDR3 covers 16 residues. The trim removed 2 bases at V and 5 bases at J, leaving 6 bases unmatched. Germline V gene lookup returns CDR1 KGHDR and CDR2 SFDVKD. The CDR3 is CATSDSGTGVEDTQYF. CDR3 DNA: TGTGCCACCAGTGATTCCGGGACAGGGGTTGAAGATACGCAGTATTTT.